Listed here are 20 T cell receptor beta chains from one sample, sequenced in a study of CD8+ T cells in alopecia areata. Alopecia areata patients provided lesional scalp punch biopsies and peripheral blood, both collected for the study. RNA was extracted and reverse transcribed into cDNA as the sequencing template. The table came from immunoSEQ multiplex PCR; TCRdb's copy has only in-frame clones and leaves some out. Of approximately 11,000 clones in the sample, over 60% are singletons; the top ten hold roughly 15%. The sequenced sample was skin. The receptors stem from a human donor with alopecia areata.

The CDR3 loop reads CAILDRPNQPQHF. The DNA of the CDR3 is TGTGCCATCCTAGACAGGCCCAATCAGCCCCAGCATTTT. The chain uses TRBV6-1 and TRBJ1-5; tentative D call: TRBD1 (6 bases). The V and J ends lost 10 bases and 3 bases respectively, with 13 bases between them. Looked up from germline, CDR1 is MNHNS and CDR2 is SASEGT. The length of the CDR3 is 13 residues.

This chain links TRBV6-1 with TRBJ2-7; the D is unclear. Germline assignment: CDR1 MNHNS and CDR2 SASEGT. The CDR3 runs to 13 residues. V lost 6 bases to trimming and J lost 6 bases, with 15 bases between them. The CDR3 DNA follows: TGTGCCAGCAGCAACCAAGGTACCCCCGAGCAGTACTTC. This sequence encodes CASSNQGTPEQYF.

This clone is categorized as medium-sized. The gene calls are TRBV19 and TRBJ2-1; 12 bases map to TRBD2. The germline gives CDR1 LNHDA, CDR2 SQIVND (reference sequence). V lost 2 bases to trimming and J lost 4 bases; unmatched junction nucleotides: 6. CDR3 length: 17 residues. The CDR3 loop is CASSISSGRANYNEQFF. The CDR3 bases are TGTGCCAGTAGTATATCTAGCGGGAGGGCCAATTACAATGAGCAGTTCTTC.

The genes are TRBV7-2 and TRBJ2-1; 9 bases match TRBD2. This CDR3 has 16 residues. J was trimmed by 9 bases and V by 4 bases; bases with no gene match: 13. The germline CDR1 and CDR2 sequences are SGHTA and FQGNSA. The CDR3 DNA reads TGTGCCAGCAGCTCTCCTCTGCGGGGGGGCCTGGGTGAGCAGTTCTTC. Protein sequence: CASSSPLRGGLGEQFF. The full variable domain, rest sourced from reference TRBV7-2 and TRBJ2-1, is GAGVSQSPSNKVTEKGKDVELRCDPISGHTALYWYRQSLGQGLEFLIYFQGNSAPDKSGLPSDRFSAERTGGSVSTLTIQRTQQEDSAVYLCASSSPLRGGLGEQFFGPGTRLTVL.

This clone appeared a single time. The V call is TRBV6-6, the J call TRBJ1-5; D is unresolved. V lost 2 bases and J 0 bases, leaving 11 bases between the germline ends. This CDR3 has 16 residues. Germline V gene data show CDR1 as MNHNY and CDR2 as SVGAGI (reference sequence). The CDR3 coding sequence is TGTGCCAGCAGTTACCGCACGACGGGTAGCAATCAGCCCCAGCATTTT. Encoded protein: CASSYRTTGSNQPQHF.

The V call is TRBV10-1, the J call TRBJ2-7, with TRBD1 as a possible D gene (6 bases). The CDR3 has 15 amino acids. Trimming cost V 2 bases and J 1 base, with 12 bases left between them. Germline CDR1 and CDR2: WNHNN and SYGVQD (reference sequence). The CDR3 DNA is TGCGCCAGCAGTGAGGGGCCCGGACAGTCCTACGAGCAGTACTTC. Amino acid sequence: CASSEGPGQSYEQYF.

The V and J genes are TRBV28 and TRBJ1-1; perhaps TRBD1 as D (5 bases). The CDR3 runs to 14 residues. Germline V lookup: CDR1 MDHEN, CDR2 SYDVKM. The V gene lost 2 bases and the J gene lost 3 bases, with 10 bases spanning the gap. CDR3 sequence: CASSLMGDHTEAFF. CDR3 DNA: TGTGCCAGCAGTTTAATGGGGGACCACACTGAAGCTTTCTTT.

The chain has TRBV6-5 and TRBJ2-4, with D possibly matching TRBD2 (7 bases). The germline gives CDR1 MNHEY, CDR2 SVGAGI. Trimming shortened V by 2 bases and J by 2 bases, and 13 bases separated the two germline ends. CDR3 length: 16 amino acids. The CDR3 nucleotides are TGTGCCAGCAGTTACGGGGGGGCCGGATCCAAAAACATTCAGTACTTC. Translation: CASSYGGAGSKNIQYF.

The rearrangement joins TRBV27 to TRBJ2-5, with a possible D match to TRBD1 (6 bases). The CDR3 contains 13 residues. Trimming took off 6 bases at V and 4 bases at J, with 12 bases between the two ends. Germline V gene lookup returns CDR1 MNHEY and CDR2 SMNVEV (reference sequence). The CDR3 region has the DNA TGTGCCAGCAGCCGGGACACCCGAGAGACCCAGTACTTC. This codes for CASSRDTRETQYF.

The V gene is TRBV13, the J gene TRBJ2-1; 11 bases are shared with TRBD2. The CDR3 consists of 15 residues. With 4 bases clipped from V and 5 bases from J, the junction kept 4 bases outside the gene matches. Per germline, CDR1 PRHDT and CDR2 FYEKMQ (reference sequence). For the CDR3, the DNA is TGTGCCAGCAGCTCCGGACTAGCGGGTAACAATGAGCAGTTCTTC. Amino acids: CASSSGLAGNNEQFF.

This clone was counted between two and nine times. Here the CDR3 DNA reads TGTGCCAGTAACCGGGACTTAGGTTCACCCCTCCACTTT. Encoded protein: CASNRDLGSPLHF. The V call is TRBV19, the J call TRBJ1-6; D is possibly TRBD1 (5 bases). V lost 7 bases to trimming and J lost 9 bases, with 13 bases between them. The CDR3 is made up of 13 amino acids. CDR1 is LNHDA, CDR2 SQIVND, per germline (reference sequence).

The sample holds a few counts of this clone. The chain employs TRBV6-6 and TRBJ2-1, with D possibly matching TRBD2 (6 bases). The CDR3 length is 16 residues. Germline lookup yields CDR1 MNHNY and CDR2 SVGAGI (reference sequence). Deletions cut 7 bases from V and 0 bases from J, with 16 bases between. CDR3 sequence (DNA): TGTGCCAGCAAAGGTAGCGGACCGAGCTCCTACAATGAGCAGTTCTTC. Translation gives CASKGSGPSSYNEQFF.

CDR3 sequence: CASSTQAATDTQYF. The CDR3 nucleotides read TGTGCCAGTAGCACTCAAGCAGCAACAGATACGCAGTATTTT. This chain connects TRBV19 to TRBJ2-3; D is uncertain. This CDR3 has 14 amino acids. The germline CDR1 and CDR2 sequences are LNHDA and SQIVND (reference sequence). V was trimmed by 6 bases and J by 3 bases, leaving 13 bases between them.

This rearrangement joins TRBV5-6 to TRBJ1-1; TRBD1 is a possible D gene (6 bases). Between the trimmed V and J ends, which lost 4 bases and 0 bases, there was a span of 13 bases. Germline V gene lookup returns CDR1 SGHDT and CDR2 YYEEEE. The CDR3 sequence is 15 residues long. The CDR3 DNA reads TGTGCCAGCAGCCGCGGACAGTACATGAACACTGAAGCTTTCTTT. It yields the protein CASSRGQYMNTEAFF.

V gene TRBV7-3 combines with J gene TRBJ1-2; 7 bases match TRBD1. V was pared by 5 bases and J by 7 bases, with 7 bases of the junction left unmatched. The CDR3 contains 13 residues. CDR1 SGHTA and CDR2 FQGTGA come from the germline V gene. CDR3 sequence: CASSARDRSGYTF. CDR3 in DNA: TGTGCCAGCAGCGCTAGGGACAGAAGTGGCTACACCTTC.

The chain uses TRBV29-1 and TRBJ2-6; no clear D gene. The CDR3 is made up of 14 amino acids. Germline V gene data show CDR1 as SQVTM and CDR2 as ANQGSEA. V lost 8 bases to trimming and J lost 0 bases, with 11 bases between them. The CDR3, as DNA: TGCAGCTCCTTAGACACCTCTGGGGCCAACGTCCTGACTTTC. This gives the protein CSSLDTSGANVLTF.

V gene TRBV4-2 combines with J gene TRBJ2-7; D is possibly TRBD1 (6 bases). The V gene lost 5 bases and the J gene lost 6 bases, with 11 bases spanning the gap. CDR1 and CDR2 (germline): LGHNA, YNFKEQ. The CDR3 consists of 12 residues. CDR3 in DNA: TGTGCCAGCAGCGGGGACACCCCCGAGCAGTACTTC. It codes for CASSGDTPEQYF.

The rearrangement links TRBV6-5 to TRBJ2-7, with 7 bases identical to TRBD1. Germline V lookup: CDR1 MNHEY, CDR2 SVGAGI. CDR3 length equals 14 residues. V lost 5 bases, J lost 3 bases, and 7 bases stayed unmatched. As DNA, the CDR3 is TGTGCCAGCAGTAACCGGGACAGCCTCTACGAGCAGTACTTC. Protein sequence: CASSNRDSLYEQYF.

The chain recombines TRBV7-9 with TRBJ2-7; D is ambiguous. Germline CDR1 and CDR2: SEHNR and FQNEAQ (reference sequence). This CDR3 has 13 residues. Trimming took 1 base from V and 0 from J, leaving 4 bases between them. CDR3 nucleotide sequence: TGTGCCAGCAGCTTAGGCAACTCCTACGAGCAGTACTTC. Protein product: CASSLGNSYEQYF. The full variable domain, completed using reference TRBV7-9 and TRBJ2-7, is DTGVSQNPRHKITKRGQNVTFRCDPISEHNRLYWYRQTLGQGPEFLTYFQNEAQLEKSRLLSDRFSAERPKGSFSTLEIQRTEQGDSAMYLCASSLGNSYEQYFGPGTRLTVT.

The V and J genes are TRBV7-6 and TRBJ1-1; 7 bases map to TRBD1. The CDR3 loop spans 18 amino acids. The junction had 12 bases not matched to a gene; V was cut back by 2 bases and J by 0 bases. CDR1 SGHVS and CDR2 FNYEAQ come from the germline V gene. CDR3 sequence: CASSLTPTGQSMNTEAFF. The DNA for the CDR3 is TGTGCCAGCAGCTTAACCCCGACGGGACAGAGTATGAACACTGAAGCTTTCTTT.